The 15 T cell receptor beta chains presented below share a single source sample, sequenced in a study of T cells in Graves' hyperthyroidism and ophthalmopathy. RNA transcripts were the template for amplifying TCR beta CDR3 regions. A set of HTBI primers served as the primers for a first-round RT-PCR of the TCR CDR3. In TCRdb, the multiplex PCR reads were re-called with MiXCR into one record per CDR3 protein. Among hundreds of thousands of distinct CDR3 sequences, roughly a quarter were seen once, and the ten largest hold around 11%. Sequencing was performed on blood. These receptors were taken from a young woman with Graves' ophthalmopathy.

CDR3 sequence (DNA): TGTGCCAGCAGCGGCGGAGGGGGTTCCGAAGCTTTCTTT. Encoded protein: CASSGGGGSEAFF. The V and J genes are TRBV25-1 and TRBJ1-1; D might be TRBD1 (6 bases). The CDR3 consists of 13 residues. The V end lost 6 bases, the J end lost 8 bases, and 16 bases lay between the germline ends. Germline lookup yields CDR1 MGHDK and CDR2 SYGVNS. Variable domain in full (rest from reference TRBV25-1 and TRBJ1-1): EADIYQTPRYLVIGTGKKITLECSQTMGHDKMYWYQQDPGMELHLIHYSYGVNSTEKGDLSSESTVSRIRTEHFPLTLESARPSHTSQYLCASSGGGGSEAFFGQGTRLTVV.

This clonotype came up many times. V is TRBV27 and J is TRBJ2-3, with D hard to call. The ends were cut back, 6 bases at V and 3 bases at J, with 10 bases in the middle. Germline V lookup: CDR1 MNHEY, CDR2 SMNVEV (reference sequence). This CDR3 has 13 amino acids. CDR3 sequence: CASRLSGTDTQYF. Here the CDR3 DNA reads TGTGCCAGCAGGCTTTCTGGGACAGATACGCAGTATTTT.

The chain uses TRBV5-1 and TRBJ2-6; 7 positions match TRBD1. There are 18 residues in the CDR3. Germline CDR1 and CDR2: SGHRS and YFSETQ. J gave up 0 bases and V 5 bases, and 11 bases lay outside the gene matches. The CDR3 DNA is TGCGCCAGCAGGAGCAGACAGGGCCTCTTCTCTGGGGCCAACGTCCTGACTTTC. The encoded protein is CASRSRQGLFSGANVLTF.

Regarding this clonotype: It may be a read error: a sequence one base away is much more abundant. CDR3 DNA: TGTGCCAGTAGTATTGGCCCTCGGGAGGGGGTGAACGCTGAAGCTTTCTTT. Amino acid sequence: CASSIGPREGVNAEAFF. This chain joins TRBV19 and TRBJ1-1; weak D call: TRBD1 (6 bases). Germline V lookup: CDR1 LNHDA, CDR2 SQIVND (reference sequence). There are 17 residues in the CDR3.

The chain links TRBV6-1 to TRBJ2-7; the match to TRBD1 covers 10 bases. Germline V gene data show CDR1 as MNHNS and CDR2 as SASEGT. This CDR3 has 15 residues. The ends lost 5 bases at V and 0 bases at J; junction bases unmatched: 4. The chain's CDR3 is CASSRDRGSSYEQYF. The CDR3 DNA reads as TGTGCCAGCAGTAGGGACAGGGGCTCCTCCTACGAGCAGTACTTC.

This clonotype was found many times. V usage is TRBV20-1 and J usage is TRBJ1-2, with D hard to call. The CDR3 has 14 amino acids. The germline V and J ends were trimmed by 6 bases and 0 bases, with 14 bases remaining between them. The germline V gene has CDR1 DFQATT and CDR2 SNEGSKA (reference sequence). DNA for the CDR3: TGCAGTGCCCCCAAGGGCAGCCCTAACTATGGCTACACCTTC. Translated: CSAPKGSPNYGYTF.

This clonotype was detected many times. J is TRBJ1-1 and V is TRBV5-5; D not certain. CDR1 and CDR2 from the germline V gene are SGHKS and YYEKEE (reference sequence). CDR3 length: 14 residues. Deletions cut 0 bases from V and 2 bases from J, with 8 bases between. The CDR3 is CASSLELGNTEAFF. The CDR3 DNA is TGTGCCAGCAGCTTGGAGTTAGGTAACACTGAAGCTTTCTTT.

The sample holds many counts of this clonotype. The chain combines TRBV12-3 or TRBV12-4 with TRBJ1-2, with TRBD1 identical over 8 bases. Trimming took 3 bases from V and 1 from J; bases not matched to a gene: 4. There are 15 residues in the CDR3. The CDR3 reads CASSFTGGGNYGYTF. CDR3 DNA: TGTGCCAGCAGTTTTACAGGGGGTGGTAACTATGGCTACACCTTC.

This clonotype has ten or more counts. The genes are TRBV30 and TRBJ2-7, with 7 bases aligning to TRBD2. V shed 2 bases, J shed 0 bases, and the junction held 13 bases outside the gene matches. The germline CDR1 and CDR2 sequences are GTSNPN and SVGIG (reference sequence). This CDR3 is 17 amino acids long. In nucleotides, the CDR3 is TGTGCCTGGAGTTGGTCCTCGGGGGGTGCCCACTCCTACGAGCAGTACTTC. Translation: CAWSWSSGGAHSYEQYF.

This chain connects TRBV2 to TRBJ1-2; a possible D gene is TRBD1 (5 bases). This CDR3 spans 12 amino acids. Germline V gene data show CDR1 as SNHLY and CDR2 as FYNNEI. Between the trimmed V and J ends, which lost 8 bases and 1 base, there was a span of 8 bases. CDR3 in amino acids: CASGTYNYGYTF. The CDR3 region has the DNA TGTGCCAGCGGGACTTATAACTATGGCTACACCTTC.

This clonotype has just one count. V and J are TRBV12-3 or TRBV12-4 and TRBJ1-2; 10 bases agree with TRBD1. The CDR3 is 14 amino acids. Trimming removed 5 bases from V and 8 bases from J; junction bases left unmatched: 8. Here the CDR3 reads CASSPGQGPSGYTF. CDR3 nucleotides: TGTGCCAGCAGTCCGGGACAGGGGCCTTCGGGCTACACCTTC.

Many counts were recorded for this clonotype. The rearrangement uses TRBV7-9 and TRBJ1-1, with a tentative D call TRBD1 (5 bases). V was trimmed by 5 bases and J by 9 bases, leaving 16 bases between them. Per germline, CDR1 SEHNR and CDR2 FQNEAQ (reference sequence). The CDR3 length is 13 residues. The CDR3 loop is CASSHRTPPQAFF. The CDR3 nucleotides are TGTGCCAGCAGCCATCGGACACCTCCTCAAGCTTTCTTT.

Ten or more counts support this clonotype. The chain uses TRBV25-1 and TRBJ2-7; D is unclear. The germline V gene has CDR1 MGHDK and CDR2 SYGVNS. Trimming took 4 bases from V and 8 from J, leaving 12 bases between them. The CDR3 loop spans 12 amino acids. The CDR3 bases are TGTGCCAGCAGTGGACGGCGGTTCCAGCAGTACTTC. The encoded protein is CASSGRRFQQYF.

J is TRBJ1-5 and V is TRBV20-1; D perhaps matches TRBD1 (6 bases). CDR3 length equals 13 residues. Germline CDR1 DFQATT, CDR2 SNEGSKA (reference sequence). V dropped 6 bases and J dropped 7 bases, with 16 bases sitting between them. CDR3 sequence (DNA): TGCAGTGCCGCATGGGGGGGCAGGCAGCCCCAGCATTTT. It codes for CSAAWGGRQPQHF.

This clonotype was observed many times. This sequence joins TRBV6-5 and TRBJ1-2; D call uncertain. CDR3 length equals 15 residues. Trimming left V 0 bases short and J 1 base short, with 9 bases between. The germline gives CDR1 MNHEY, CDR2 SVGAGI. The CDR3 sequence: CASSYSIKSNYGYTF. The CDR3 coding sequence is TGTGCCAGCAGTTACTCGATAAAAAGTAACTATGGCTACACCTTC.